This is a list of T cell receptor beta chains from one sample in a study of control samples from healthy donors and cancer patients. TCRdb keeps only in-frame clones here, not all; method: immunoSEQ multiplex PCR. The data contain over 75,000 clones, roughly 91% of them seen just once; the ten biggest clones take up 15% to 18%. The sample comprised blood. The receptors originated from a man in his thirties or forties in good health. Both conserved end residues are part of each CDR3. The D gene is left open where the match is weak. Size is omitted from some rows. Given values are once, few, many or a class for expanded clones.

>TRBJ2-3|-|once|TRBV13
CASSLGPLGDTQYF
TGTGCCAGCAGCTTAGGCCCCTTGGGGGATACGCAGTATTTT
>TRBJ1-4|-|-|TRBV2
CASSLGGKGNEKLFF
TGTGCCAGCAGTTTAGGGGGAAAAGGGAATGAAAAACTGTTTTTT
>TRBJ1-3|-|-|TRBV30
CAWRVDAGTGNTIYF
TGTGCCTGGAGGGTAGACGCGGGAACTGGAAACACCATATATTTT
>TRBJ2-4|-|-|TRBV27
CASSPRGSKNIQYF
TGTGCCAGCAGTCCCCGAGGCTCCAAAAACATTCAGTACTTC
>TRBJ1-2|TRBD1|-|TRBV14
CASSQLGQGGSYGYTF
TGTGCCAGCAGCCAGTTGGGACAGGGGGGCTCCTATGGCTACACCTTC
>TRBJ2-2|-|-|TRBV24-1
CATSDGNTGELFF
TGTGCCACCAGTGATGGGAACACCGGGGAGCTGTTTTTT
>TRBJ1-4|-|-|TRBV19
CASTRTAVDEKLFF
TGTGCCAGTACCCGGACAGCTGTGGATGAAAAACTGTTTTTT
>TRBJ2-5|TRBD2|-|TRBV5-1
CASSFVLAGGETQYF
TGCGCCAGCAGCTTTGTCCTAGCGGGGGGAGAGACCCAGTACTTC
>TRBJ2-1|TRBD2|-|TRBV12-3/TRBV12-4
CASSSGLVPEQFF
TGTGCCAGCAGTTCGGGACTAGTACCTGAGCAGTTCTTC
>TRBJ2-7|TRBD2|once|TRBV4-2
CASSQDVSSGNFYEQYF
TGTGCCAGCAGCCAAGATGTTTCGAGCGGGAATTTCTACGAGCAGTACTTC
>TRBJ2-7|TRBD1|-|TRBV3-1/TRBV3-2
CASSQVGPGQLSYEQYF
TGTGCCAGCAGCCAAGTCGGACCGGGACAGCTCTCCTACGAGCAGTACTTC
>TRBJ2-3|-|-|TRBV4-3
CASSSQTGSTDTQYF
TGCGCCAGCAGCTCTCAGACCGGAAGCACAGATACGCAGTATTTT
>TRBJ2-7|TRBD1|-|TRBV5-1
CASSLQGGSYEQYF
TGCGCCAGCAGCTTACAGGGGGGATCCTACGAGCAGTACTTC
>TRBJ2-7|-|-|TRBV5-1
CASSLAATREQYF
TGCGCCAGCAGCTTGGCCGCGACGAGGGAGCAGTACTTC
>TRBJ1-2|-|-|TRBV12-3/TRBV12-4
CASSLGQYYGYTF
TGTGCCAGCAGTTTAGGACAGTACTATGGCTACACCTTC
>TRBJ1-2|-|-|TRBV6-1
CASSEGVGGYTF
TGTGCCAGCAGTGAAGGGGTGGGAGGCTACACCTTC
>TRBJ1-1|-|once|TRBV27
CASSFEGNTEAFF
TGTGCCAGCAGCTTTGAGGGGAACACTGAAGCTTTCTTT
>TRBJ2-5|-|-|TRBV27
CASSPLLGQETQYF
TGTGCCAGCAGTCCCCTATTGGGACAAGAGACCCAGTACTTC
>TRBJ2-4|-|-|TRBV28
CASSSTSGTGKNIQYF
TGTGCCAGCAGTTCTACCTCCGGGACTGGGAAAAACATTCAGTACTTC
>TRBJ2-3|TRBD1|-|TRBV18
CASSPDRVGTDTQYF
TGTGCCAGCTCACCAGACAGGGTAGGCACAGATACGCAGTATTTT
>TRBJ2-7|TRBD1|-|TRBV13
CASSLRQGYEQYF
TGTGCCAGCAGCTTACGACAGGGGTACGAGCAGTACTTC
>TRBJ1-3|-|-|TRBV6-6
CASSSQDLGNTIYF
TGTGCCAGCAGTTCCCAGGACCTTGGAAACACCATATATTTT
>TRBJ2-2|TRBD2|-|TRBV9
CASSTDGAGAYTGELFF
TGTGCCAGCAGCACCGACGGCGCGGGAGCTTACACCGGGGAGCTGTTTTTT
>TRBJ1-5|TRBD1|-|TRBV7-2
CASSPGQGAFQPQHF
TGTGCCAGCAGCCCCGGACAGGGAGCTTTTCAGCCCCAGCATTTT
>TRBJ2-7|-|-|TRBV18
CASSPSYSSYEQYF
TGTGCCAGCTCACCAAGCTATAGCTCCTACGAGCAGTACTTC
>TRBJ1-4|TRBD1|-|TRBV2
CASTEQGFNEKLFF
TGTGCCAGCACAGAACAGGGGTTTAATGAAAAACTGTTTTTT
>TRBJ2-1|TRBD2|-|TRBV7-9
CASSLASDSGGVQFF
TGTGCCAGCAGCTTAGCGTCCGACTCCGGGGGGGTCCAGTTCTTC
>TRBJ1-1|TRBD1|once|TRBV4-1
CASSPYYRGGETTEAFF
TGCGCCAGCAGCCCCTACTACAGGGGGGGGGAAACGACTGAAGCTTTCTTT
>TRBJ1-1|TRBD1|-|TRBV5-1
CASSSRGQAAFF
TGCGCCAGCAGCTCCCGGGGACAGGCAGCTTTCTTT
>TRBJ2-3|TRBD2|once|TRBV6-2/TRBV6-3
CASSRGGAVDTQYF
TGTGCCAGCAGTCGCGGGGGGGCCGTTGATACGCAGTATTTT
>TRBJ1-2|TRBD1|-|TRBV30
CAWSGQANYGYTF
TGTGCCTGGAGCGGACAGGCAAACTATGGCTACACCTTC
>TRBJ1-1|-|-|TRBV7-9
CASSLESEAFF
TGTGCCAGCAGCTTGGAGTCGGAAGCTTTCTTT
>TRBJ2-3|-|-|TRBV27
CASSLPGHRSTDTQYF
TGTGCCAGCAGTTTACCGGGACACAGAAGCACAGATACGCAGTATTTT
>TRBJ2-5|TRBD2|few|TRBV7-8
CASTIGTSGDNQYF
TGTGCCAGCACCATCGGGACTAGCGGGGACAACCAGTACTTC
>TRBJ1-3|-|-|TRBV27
CASSLGPRGGLSGNTIYF
TGTGCCAGCAGTTTAGGCCCACGTGGGGGGCTCTCTGGAAACACCATATATTTT
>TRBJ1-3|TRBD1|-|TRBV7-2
CASSLRTGTSGNTIYF
TGTGCCAGCAGCTTACGGACAGGGACCTCTGGAAACACCATATATTTT
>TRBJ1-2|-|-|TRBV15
CATSRAIIGQGKNGYTF
TGTGCCACCAGCAGAGCAATTATAGGTCAGGGGAAGAATGGCTACACCTTC
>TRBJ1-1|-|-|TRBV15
CATSRPPPGGTEAFF
TGTGCCACCAGCAGACCCCCCCCAGGCGGCACTGAAGCTTTCTTT
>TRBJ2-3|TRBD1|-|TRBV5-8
CASSLDRGSSTDTQYF
TGTGCCAGCAGCCTGGACAGGGGCTCTAGCACAGATACGCAGTATTTT
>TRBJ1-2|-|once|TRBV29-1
CSVESTVYGYTF
TGCAGCGTTGAATCGACGGTCTATGGCTACACCTTC
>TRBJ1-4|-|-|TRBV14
CASSRSGVILNEKLFF
TGTGCCAGCAGCCGCTCAGGGGTAATCCTCAATGAAAAACTGTTTTTT
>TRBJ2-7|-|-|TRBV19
CASRSRGDGSSYEQYF
TGTGCCAGTAGATCCAGAGGGGACGGGAGCTCCTACGAGCAGTACTTC
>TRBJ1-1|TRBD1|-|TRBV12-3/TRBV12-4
CASSLEQGTEAFF
TGTGCCAGCAGTTTAGAACAGGGGACTGAAGCTTTCTTT